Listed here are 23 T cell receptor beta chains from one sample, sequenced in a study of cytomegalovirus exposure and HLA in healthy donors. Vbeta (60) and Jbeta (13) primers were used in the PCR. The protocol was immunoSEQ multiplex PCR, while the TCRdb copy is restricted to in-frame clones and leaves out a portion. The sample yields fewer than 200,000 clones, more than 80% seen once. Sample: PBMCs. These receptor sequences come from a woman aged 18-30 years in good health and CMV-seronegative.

The CDR3 DNA is TGTGCCAGCCTAGGCGTGGCCTACGAGCAGTACTTC. Its protein product is CASLGVAYEQYF. The chain carries TRBV6-5 and TRBJ2-7; D unclear. The CDR3 contains 12 residues. Trimming took off 8 bases at V and 2 bases at J, with 10 bases between the two ends. The germline V gene encodes CDR1 MNHEY and CDR2 SVGAGI.

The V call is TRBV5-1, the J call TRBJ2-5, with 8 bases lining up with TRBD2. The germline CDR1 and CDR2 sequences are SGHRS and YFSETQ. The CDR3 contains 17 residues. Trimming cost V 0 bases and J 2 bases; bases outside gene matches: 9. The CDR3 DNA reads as TGCGCCAGCAGCTTGGCCTCTAGGTCTAGCGGGCAAGAGACCCAGTACTTC. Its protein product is CASSLASRSSGQETQYF. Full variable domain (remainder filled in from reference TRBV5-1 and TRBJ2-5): KAGVTQTPRYLIKTRGQQVTLSCSPISGHRSVSWYQQTPGQGLQFLFEYFSETQRNKGNFPGRFSGRQFSNSRSEMNVSTLELGDSALYLCASSLASRSSGQETQYFGPGTRLLVL.

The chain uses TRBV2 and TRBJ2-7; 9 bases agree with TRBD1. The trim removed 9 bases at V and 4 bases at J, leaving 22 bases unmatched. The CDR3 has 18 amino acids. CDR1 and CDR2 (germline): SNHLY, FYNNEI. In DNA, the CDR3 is TGTGCCAGTGGGATCCCTATCCTACGGGACAGGGATATATACGAGCAGTACTTC. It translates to CASGIPILRDRDIYEQYF.

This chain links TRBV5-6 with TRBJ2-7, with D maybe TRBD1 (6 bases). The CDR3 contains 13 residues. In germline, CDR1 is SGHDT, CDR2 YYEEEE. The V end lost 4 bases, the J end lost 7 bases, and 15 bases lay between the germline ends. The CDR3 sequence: CASSPRGQFEQYF. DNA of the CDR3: TGTGCCAGCAGCCCCAGAGGACAGTTTGAGCAGTACTTC.

In nucleotides, the CDR3 is TGCGCCAGCAGCTTGGAAGGGGAGGGTTTCGATGAGCAGTTCTTC. As protein: CASSLEGEGFDEQFF. The chain combines TRBV5-1 with TRBJ2-1; 7 bases agree with TRBD2. V shed 0 bases, J shed 8 bases, and the junction held 8 bases outside the gene matches. The CDR3 covers 15 residues. In germline, CDR1 is SGHRS, CDR2 YFSETQ.

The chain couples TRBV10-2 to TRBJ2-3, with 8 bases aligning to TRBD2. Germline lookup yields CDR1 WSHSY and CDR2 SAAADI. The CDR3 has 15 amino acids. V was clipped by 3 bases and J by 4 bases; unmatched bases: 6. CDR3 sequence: CASSEAGVMSDTQYF. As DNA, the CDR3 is TGCGCCAGCAGTGAAGCGGGAGTAATGTCAGATACGCAGTATTTT.

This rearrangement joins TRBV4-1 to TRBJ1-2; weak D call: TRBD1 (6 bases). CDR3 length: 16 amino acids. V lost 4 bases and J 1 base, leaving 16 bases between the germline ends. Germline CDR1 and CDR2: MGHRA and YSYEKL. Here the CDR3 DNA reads TGCGCCAGCAGCCGGCCTGGACAGCTTTTTAACTATGGCTACACCTTC. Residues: CASSRPGQLFNYGYTF.

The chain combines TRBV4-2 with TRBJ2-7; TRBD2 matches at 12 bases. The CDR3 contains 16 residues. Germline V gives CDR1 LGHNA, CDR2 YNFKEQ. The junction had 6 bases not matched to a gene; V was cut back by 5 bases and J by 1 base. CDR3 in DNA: TGTGCCAGCAGCAGCGCCGGACTAGCGGGGTCCTACGAGCAGTACTTC. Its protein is CASSSAGLAGSYEQYF.

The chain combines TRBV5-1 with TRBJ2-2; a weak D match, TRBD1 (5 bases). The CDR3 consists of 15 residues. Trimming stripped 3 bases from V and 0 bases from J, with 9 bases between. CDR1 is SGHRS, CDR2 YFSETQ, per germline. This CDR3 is CASSSDRSNTGELFF. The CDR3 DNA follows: TGCGCCAGCAGCTCCGACAGATCGAACACCGGGGAGCTGTTTTTT.

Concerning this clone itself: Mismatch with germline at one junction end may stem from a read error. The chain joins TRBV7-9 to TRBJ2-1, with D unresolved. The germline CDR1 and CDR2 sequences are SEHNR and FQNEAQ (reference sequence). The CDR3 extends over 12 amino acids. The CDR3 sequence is CSSSLVSGEQFF. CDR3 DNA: TGTTCCAGCAGCTTAGTTTCGGGTGAGCAGTTCTTC.

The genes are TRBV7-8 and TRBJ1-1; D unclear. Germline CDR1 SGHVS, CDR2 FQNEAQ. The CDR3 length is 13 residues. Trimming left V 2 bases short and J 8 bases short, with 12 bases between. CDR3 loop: CASSLPPPGEAFF. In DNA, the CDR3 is TGTGCCAGCAGCTTACCCCCCCCCGGGGAAGCTTTCTTT.

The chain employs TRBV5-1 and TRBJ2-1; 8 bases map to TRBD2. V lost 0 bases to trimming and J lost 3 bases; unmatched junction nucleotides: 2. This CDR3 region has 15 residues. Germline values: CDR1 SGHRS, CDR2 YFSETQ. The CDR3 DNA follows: TGCGCCAGCAGCTTGGCGGGGACTAGCTACAATGAGCAGTTCTTC. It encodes CASSLAGTSYNEQFF.

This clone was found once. The chain's CDR3 is CASSDGWTGSYEQYF. CDR3 DNA sequence: TGTGCCAGCAGCGATGGGTGGACAGGATCCTACGAGCAGTACTTC. The rearrangement links TRBV11-2 to TRBJ2-7; 7 nucleotides agree with TRBD1. With V trimmed by 5 bases and J by 1 base, 8 bases remained unmatched. Germline CDR1 reads SGHAT; CDR2 reads FQNNGV. This CDR3 comprises 15 residues.

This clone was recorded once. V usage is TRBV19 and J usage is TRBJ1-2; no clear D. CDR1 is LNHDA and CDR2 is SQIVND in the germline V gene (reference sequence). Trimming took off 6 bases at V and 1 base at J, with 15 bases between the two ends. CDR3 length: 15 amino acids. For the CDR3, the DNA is TGTGCCAGTAGGACCGAACACGGGTTTAACTATGGCTACACCTTC. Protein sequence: CASRTEHGFNYGYTF.

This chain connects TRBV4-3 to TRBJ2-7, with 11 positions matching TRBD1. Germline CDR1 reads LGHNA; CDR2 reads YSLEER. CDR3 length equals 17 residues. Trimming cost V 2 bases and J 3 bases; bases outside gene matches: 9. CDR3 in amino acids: CASSQYQSGTGGYEQYF. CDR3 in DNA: TGCGCCAGCAGCCAATATCAGAGCGGGACAGGGGGCTACGAGCAGTACTTC.

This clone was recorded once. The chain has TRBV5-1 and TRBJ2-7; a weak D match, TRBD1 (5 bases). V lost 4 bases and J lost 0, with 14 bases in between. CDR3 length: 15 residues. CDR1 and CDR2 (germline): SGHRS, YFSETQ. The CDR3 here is CASSTSWGSSYEQYF. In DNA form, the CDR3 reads TGCGCCAGCAGCACTTCTTGGGGCAGCTCCTACGAGCAGTACTTC. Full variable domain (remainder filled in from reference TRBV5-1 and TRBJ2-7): KAGVTQTPRYLIKTRGQQVTLSCSPISGHRSVSWYQQTPGQGLQFLFEYFSETQRNKGNFPGRFSGRQFSNSRSEMNVSTLELGDSALYLCASSTSWGSSYEQYFGPGTRLTVT.

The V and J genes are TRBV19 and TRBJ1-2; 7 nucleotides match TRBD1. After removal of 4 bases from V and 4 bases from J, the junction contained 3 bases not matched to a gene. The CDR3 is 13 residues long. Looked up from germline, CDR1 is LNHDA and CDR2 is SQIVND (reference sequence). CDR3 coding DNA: TGTGCCAGTAGTACCGGGACAGTCTATGGCTACACCTTC. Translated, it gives CASSTGTVYGYTF.

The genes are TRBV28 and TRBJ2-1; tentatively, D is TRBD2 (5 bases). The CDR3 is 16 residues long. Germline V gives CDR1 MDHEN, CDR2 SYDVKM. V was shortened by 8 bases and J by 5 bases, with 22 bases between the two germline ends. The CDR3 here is CASLSRWPRRNNEQFF. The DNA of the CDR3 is TGTGCCAGCCTTTCGAGATGGCCTAGGAGGAACAATGAGCAGTTCTTC.

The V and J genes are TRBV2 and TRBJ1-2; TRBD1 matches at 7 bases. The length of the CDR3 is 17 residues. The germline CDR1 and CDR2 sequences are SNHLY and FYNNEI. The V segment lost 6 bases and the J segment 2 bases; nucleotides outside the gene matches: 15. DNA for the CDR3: TGTGCCAGCAGCGCAACCTTCGAACAGGGGTCCAACTATGGCTACACCTTC. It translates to CASSATFEQGSNYGYTF.

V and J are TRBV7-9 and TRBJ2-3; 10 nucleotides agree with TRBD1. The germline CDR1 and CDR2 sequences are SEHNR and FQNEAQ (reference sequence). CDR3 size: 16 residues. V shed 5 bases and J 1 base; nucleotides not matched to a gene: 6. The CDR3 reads CASSVPGTGGTDTQYF. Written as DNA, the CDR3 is TGTGCCAGCAGCGTCCCCGGGACAGGGGGCACAGATACGCAGTATTTT.

The CDR3 sequence is CASSPGQGYNEQFF. CDR3 nucleotide sequence: TGTGCCAGCAGCCCCGGACAGGGCTACAATGAGCAGTTCTTC. This sequence joins TRBV11-2 and TRBJ2-1; TRBD1 matches at 8 bases. Germline V gene lookup returns CDR1 SGHAT and CDR2 FQNNGV. Trimming cost V 5 bases and J 3 bases; bases outside gene matches: 3. The CDR3 is 14 residues long.

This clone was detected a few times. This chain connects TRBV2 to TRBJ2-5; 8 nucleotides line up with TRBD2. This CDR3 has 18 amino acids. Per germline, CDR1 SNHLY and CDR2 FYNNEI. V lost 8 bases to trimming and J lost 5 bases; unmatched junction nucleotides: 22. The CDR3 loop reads CASDWWGPSGWTGETQYF. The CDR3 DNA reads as TGTGCCAGCGATTGGTGGGGGCCTAGCGGGTGGACTGGGGAGACCCAGTACTTC.

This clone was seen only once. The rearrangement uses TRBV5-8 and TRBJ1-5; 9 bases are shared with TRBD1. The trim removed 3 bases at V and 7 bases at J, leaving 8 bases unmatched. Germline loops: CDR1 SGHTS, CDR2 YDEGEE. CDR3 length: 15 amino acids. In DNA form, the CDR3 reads TGTGCCAGCAGCTCTACAGGGGGCGGCCCACAGCCCCAGCATTTT. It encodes CASSSTGGGPQPQHF.